Listed here are 18 T cell receptor beta chains from one sample, sequenced in a study of cytomegalovirus exposure and HLA in healthy donors. Clones were read by immunoSEQ multiplex PCR, and TCRdb kept only the in-frame ones, dropping some. The data contain 150,000 to 200,000 clones, about 90% of them singletons. Material: PBMCs. These receptors came from a woman younger than 30 in good health and CMV-seropositive.

This chain uses TRBV15 with TRBJ2-7; 7 positions match TRBD1. V shed 3 bases and J 4 bases; nucleotides not matched to a gene: 15. The germline gives CDR1 LNHNV, CDR2 YYDKDF (reference sequence). This CDR3 has 17 amino acids. The CDR3 region is CATSSIPLWTGDYEQYF. The CDR3 nucleotides are TGTGCCACCAGCAGCATCCCTCTTTGGACAGGCGATTACGAGCAGTACTTC. The full variable domain, with the rest looked up from reference TRBV15 and TRBJ2-7, is DAMVIQNPRYQVTQFGKPVTLSCSQTLNHNVMYWYQQKSSQAPKLLFHYYDKDFNNEADTPDNFQSRRPNTSFCFLDIRSPGLGDTAMYLCATSSIPLWTGDYEQYFGPGTRLTVT.

The V and J genes are TRBV13 and TRBJ1-2; 10 nucleotides line up with TRBD1. This CDR3 has 14 residues. CDR1 PRHDT and CDR2 FYEKMQ come from the germline V gene (reference sequence). After removal of 5 bases from V and 7 bases from J, the junction contained 7 bases not matched to a gene. CDR3 in amino acids: CASSATGGAFGYTF. The CDR3 nucleotides read TGTGCCAGCAGCGCGACAGGGGGCGCGTTTGGCTACACCTTC.

This sequence joins TRBV27 and TRBJ2-7, with no clear D. The CDR3 runs to 14 residues. CDR1 and CDR2 (germline): MNHEY, SMNVEV (reference sequence). V lost 0 bases and J lost 6, with 12 bases in between. The DNA for the CDR3 is TGTGCCAGCAGTTTATCCCCTACCGCTTTCGAGCAGTACTTC. This codes for CASSLSPTAFEQYF.

This rearrangement joins TRBV5-6 to TRBJ1-1; D unclear. The V gene lost 0 bases and the J gene lost 8 bases, with 5 bases spanning the gap. The CDR3 contains 11 residues. Germline V gives CDR1 SGHDT, CDR2 YYEEEE. This chain's CDR3 is CASSLGQEAFF. The CDR3 DNA reads as TGTGCCAGCAGCTTGGGGCAGGAAGCTTTCTTT.

This clone is a singleton in its sample. The gene calls are TRBV4-3 and TRBJ2-3; D possibly corresponds to TRBD2 (6 bases). Trimming left V 3 bases short and J 1 base short, with 23 bases between. Per the germline V gene, CDR1 is LGHNA and CDR2 is YSLEER. This CDR3 has 19 residues. The CDR3: CASSHTLSSSAPRTDTQYF. Written as DNA, the CDR3 is TGCGCCAGCAGCCATACACTGTCGTCTAGCGCCCCCCGCACAGATACGCAGTATTTT.

The J gene is TRBJ1-1, the V gene TRBV6-1; the match to TRBD1 covers 8 bases. The J segment lost 0 bases and the V segment lost 6 bases, leaving 6 bases of the junction unmatched. Germline V lookup: CDR1 MNHNS, CDR2 SASEGT. CDR3 length: 15 residues. CDR3 amino acids: CASRGQGPMNTEAFF. The CDR3 DNA sequence: TGTGCCAGCAGAGGACAGGGCCCCATGAACACTGAAGCTTTCTTT.

The chain recombines TRBV28 with TRBJ2-7; 11 bases line up with TRBD1. With V trimmed by 6 bases and J by 6 bases, 10 bases remained unmatched. This CDR3 is built from 15 residues. Germline assignment: CDR1 MDHEN and CDR2 SYDVKM. CDR3 bases: TGTGCCAGCAGATCAACCGGGACAGGGGGAGGCGAGCAGTACTTC. It specifies CASRSTGTGGGEQYF.

The chain joins TRBV5-1 to TRBJ2-1; the match to TRBD2 covers 10 bases. Germline lookup yields CDR1 SGHRS and CDR2 YFSETQ. V shed 8 bases, J shed 2 bases, and the junction held 7 bases outside the gene matches. The length of the CDR3 is 15 residues. This CDR3 reads CASHRTSGTYNEQFF. The CDR3 coding sequence is TGCGCCAGTCATAGGACTAGCGGAACCTACAATGAGCAGTTCTTC.

This chain uses TRBV7-9 with TRBJ2-2; TRBD2 matches 9 bases. The CDR3 is made up of 18 amino acids. Germline V gene data show CDR1 as SEHNR and CDR2 as FQNEAQ (reference sequence). V was clipped by 1 base and J by 4 bases; unmatched bases: 10. The CDR3 protein is CASSLGLAGLTGTGELFF. In nucleotides, the CDR3 is TGTGCCAGCAGCTTAGGCCTAGCGGGATTGACTGGCACCGGGGAGCTGTTTTTT.

This clone was detected a few times. The V gene is TRBV7-2, the J gene TRBJ1-1, with 8 bases that match TRBD1. CDR3 length equals 15 residues. V lost 5 bases and J lost 5; bases outside the gene matches: 10. The germline V gene encodes CDR1 SGHTA and CDR2 FQGNSA. The chain's CDR3 is CASSTMTGVGTEAFF. For the CDR3, the DNA is TGTGCCAGCAGCACTATGACAGGGGTGGGAACTGAAGCTTTCTTT.

This chain joins TRBV7-2 and TRBJ1-5; a possible D gene is TRBD1 (5 bases). This CDR3 region has 14 residues. The germline gives CDR1 SGHTA, CDR2 FQGNSA. V dropped 5 bases and J dropped 4 bases, with 12 bases sitting between them. CDR3 protein: CASSPGGGNQPQHF. The DNA of the CDR3 is TGTGCCAGCAGCCCCGGGGGGGGGAATCAGCCCCAGCATTTT.

The chain joins TRBV11-2 to TRBJ2-7; the D gene is possibly TRBD2 (5 bases). This CDR3 is built from 16 residues. The V end lost 4 bases, the J end lost 0 bases, and 16 bases lay between the germline ends. Germline V gene sequence: CDR1 SGHAT, CDR2 FQNNGV. Here the CDR3 reads CASSSRSREGSYEQYF. In DNA form, the CDR3 reads TGTGCCAGCAGCTCCCGCAGTAGAGAGGGCTCCTACGAGCAGTACTTC.

The genes are TRBV5-1 and TRBJ1-2; TRBD1 aligns across 9 bases. V shed 1 base and J 4 bases; nucleotides not matched to a gene: 2. The length of the CDR3 is 14 residues. CDR1 and CDR2 from the germline V gene are SGHRS and YFSETQ. CDR3 residues: CASSLLGQGYGYTF. DNA of the CDR3: TGCGCCAGCAGCTTGTTGGGACAGGGCTATGGCTACACCTTC.

This clone was detected only once. The rearrangement uses TRBV4-1 and TRBJ2-3; D might be TRBD1 (6 bases). Germline CDR1 is MGHRA and CDR2 is YSYEKL. V was shortened by 6 bases and J by 2 bases, with 18 bases between the two germline ends. The CDR3 loop spans 16 amino acids. CDR3 sequence reads: CASRSIRGILTDTQYF. The CDR3, as DNA: TGCGCCAGCAGATCCATTAGGGGGATCCTCACAGATACGCAGTATTTT.

As concerns this clone: Other nucleotide sequences in the sample specify the same CDR3. The chain uses TRBV29-1 and TRBJ2-7; 9 nucleotides match TRBD1. This CDR3 is 17 amino acids long. Unmatched junction bases numbered 15, after V lost 2 bases and J lost 4 bases. Germline assignment: CDR1 SQVTM and CDR2 ANQGSEA. The CDR3 reads CSVEFRGRQGGGYEQYF. In DNA form, the CDR3 reads TGCAGCGTTGAATTCAGGGGGCGACAGGGGGGGGGATACGAGCAGTACTTC.

The genes are TRBV7-3 and TRBJ2-1; 9 nucleotides align to TRBD2. The CDR3 has 17 residues. V trimming: 5 bases; J trimming: 5 bases; junction bases outside the gene matches: 13. Looked up from germline, CDR1 is SGHTA and CDR2 is FQGTGA. DNA for the CDR3: TGTGCCAGCAGCCGAGGGCCCGGGACTAGCAGAGACAATGAGCAGTTCTTC. Translating gives CASSRGPGTSRDNEQFF. Complete variable domain (other parts from reference TRBV7-3 and TRBJ2-1): GAGVSQTPSNKVTEKGKYVELRCDPISGHTALYWYRQSLGQGPEFLIYFQGTGAADDSGLPNDRFFAVRPEGSVSTLKIQRTERGDSAVYLCASSRGPGTSRDNEQFFGPGTRLTVL.

In nucleotides, the CDR3 is TGTGCCAGCAGTGTTATGGCGGGGACGGTGCGTGAGCAGTACTTC. Protein sequence: CASSVMAGTVREQYF. This chain joins TRBV6-1 and TRBJ2-7, with a possible D match to TRBD2 (6 bases). The germline V gene has CDR1 MNHNS and CDR2 SASEGT. The CDR3 has 15 residues. V lost 4 bases and J 7 bases, leaving 20 bases between the germline ends.

This chain joins TRBV20-1 and TRBJ1-2; D is unresolved. The V end was cut by 6 bases, the J end by 4 bases, with 6 bases between. Germline V gene lookup returns CDR1 DFQATT and CDR2 SNEGSKA (reference sequence). The CDR3 spans 10 residues. CDR3 residues: CSAQRYGYTF. The CDR3, as DNA: TGCAGTGCCCAGCGCTATGGCTACACCTTC.